Included here is one T cell receptor (beta chain) sequence, with context. Its antigen remains unidentified. These data belong to a study of CD4 T cells in relation to SARS-CoV-2 and coronaviruses. Study as a whole: PBMCs were cultured with antigen for roughly nine days before TCR beta sequencing. Whole-study results and caveats: The cross-reactivity analysis covered only spike protein, not other viral proteins. SARS-CoV-2-driven expansion was significantly weaker in crossreactive than monoreactive clones.

The assay was immunoSEQ multiplex PCR, and TCRdb's table has in-frame clones only and misses some. The sample includes more than 25,000 clones, about 81% of them seen just once. Unexposed donor CD4+ T cells date from 2011-2018, before the COVID-19 pandemic. CD4+ T cells were isolated from the cells after around 11 days of culture. Cells permitting, SARS-CoV-2 S/N and four cold-coronavirus spikes were tested on unexposed-donor CD4+ T cells. Sequences were obtained from CD4+ T cells from PBMCs, cultured in vitro. The sequence was collected from a human donor in good health.

CDR3 nucleotides: TGTGCCAGTAGTACGACAGGGACTACATCTGGAAACACCATATATTTT. Translating gives CASSTTGTTSGNTIYF. The chain has TRBV19 and TRBJ1-3; TRBD1 aligns across 7 bases. The trim removed 4 bases at V and 1 base at J, leaving 7 bases unmatched. The germline gives CDR1 LNHDA, CDR2 SQIVND (reference sequence). This CDR3 is built from 16 residues.